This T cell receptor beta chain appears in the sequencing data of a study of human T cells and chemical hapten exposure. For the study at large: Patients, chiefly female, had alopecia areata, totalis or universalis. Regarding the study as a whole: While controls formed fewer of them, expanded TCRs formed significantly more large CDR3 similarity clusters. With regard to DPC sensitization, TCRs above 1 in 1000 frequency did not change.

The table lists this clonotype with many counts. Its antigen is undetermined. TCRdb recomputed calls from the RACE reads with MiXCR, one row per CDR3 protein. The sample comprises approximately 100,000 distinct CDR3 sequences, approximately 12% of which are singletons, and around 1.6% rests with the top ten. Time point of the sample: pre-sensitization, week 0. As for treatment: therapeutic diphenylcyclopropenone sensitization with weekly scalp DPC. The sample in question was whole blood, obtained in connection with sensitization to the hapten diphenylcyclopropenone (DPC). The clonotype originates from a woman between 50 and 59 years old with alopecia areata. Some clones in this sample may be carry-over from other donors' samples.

The CDR3 region is CASSFKGTHTGELFF. The DNA of the CDR3 is TGTGCCAGCAGCTTCAAGGGGACCCACACCGGGGAGCTGTTTTTT. The genes are TRBV11-2 and TRBJ2-2; either TRBD1 or TRBD2 may fit D (5 bases each). Germline CDR1 SGHAT, CDR2 FQNNGV. The CDR3 runs to 15 residues. Trimming took 3 bases from V and 3 from J, leaving 11 bases between them.